This T cell receptor (beta chain) comes out of a study of T-cell reconstitution after alpha-beta-depleted transplantation in children. As it was prepared, the TCRbeta library received unique molecular identifiers. TCRdb re-derived calls from the PCR reads in MiXCR, one entry per CDR3 protein. This sample has more than 150,000 distinct CDR3 sequences; approximately 7% occur once, and the top ten carry 3% to 3.5%. This clonotype has ten or more counts. V was clipped by 4 bases and J by 1 base, with 8 bases between them. Germline V gene sequence: CDR1 SGHDT, CDR2 YYEEEE. The CDR3 length is 13 residues. The origin of this receptor is a human donor who donated a stem cell graft to a child with Wiskott-Aldrich syndrome. Sequenced here: PBMCs from the stem cell graft donor, sampled from the stem cell graft. The rearrangement uses TRBV5-6 and TRBJ1-1; D gene unclear. CDR3 nucleotides: TGTGCCAGCAGCCGGTATACGAACACTGAAGCTTTCTTT. Translated: CASSRYTNTEAFF.